A single sample is the source of the 11 T cell receptor beta chains below, sequenced in a study of blood T cell repertoires in COVID-19 (dated by TCRdb to between 2020 and 2021). Receptors were amplified or captured by the immunoSEQ multiplex PCR assay. What TCRdb holds here is the immuneACCESS table cut down to in-frame rearrangements. Part of the clones is not present; checked against another copy, under half of the missing clones reflect an unresolved V gene, and the others are unexplained. Here the sample has about 200,000 clones; 87% occur a single time. The biggest ten clones account for roughly a fifth of the sample. The specimen sequenced was peripheral blood. The source is a man in his sixties with active or convalescent COVID-19.

In its sample, this clone was seen many times. V usage is TRBV13 and J usage is TRBJ1-1; 9 bases line up with TRBD1. Germline CDR1 reads PRHDT; CDR2 reads FYEKMQ (reference sequence). The CDR3 length is 15 residues. V lost 5 bases, J lost 7 bases, and 11 bases stayed unmatched. This CDR3 reads CASSLYRDRAIEAFF. CDR3 DNA: TGTGCCAGCAGCCTTTACCGGGACAGGGCTATTGAAGCTTTCTTT.

This clone was counted between two and nine times. V gene TRBV6-5 combines with J gene TRBJ2-2, with 7 bases that match TRBD2. Germline CDR1 reads MNHEY; CDR2 reads SVGAGI. V shed 10 bases, J shed 1 base, and the junction held 6 bases outside the gene matches. The CDR3 is made up of 14 amino acids. In nucleotides, the CDR3 is TGTGCCACCCAGCGGGACCTGAACACCGGGGAGCTGTTTTTT. Translated, it gives CATQRDLNTGELFF.

The gene calls are TRBV4-1 and TRBJ1-2, with 7 bases aligning to TRBD1. J gave up 4 bases and V 1 base, and 3 bases lay outside the gene matches. The CDR3 consists of 14 residues. Germline V gene lookup returns CDR1 MGHRA and CDR2 YSYEKL. CDR3 region: CASSQAAGGYGYTF. The CDR3 bases are TGCGCCAGCAGCCAAGCCGCAGGGGGCTATGGCTACACCTTC.

The V gene is TRBV2, the J gene TRBJ1-2; no clear D. The CDR3 is made up of 13 amino acids. V was trimmed by 3 bases and J by 6 bases, leaving 11 bases between them. The germline gives CDR1 SNHLY, CDR2 FYNNEI. CDR3 DNA sequence: TGTGCCAGCAGTGAGACCCCTGCGGATGGCTACACCTTC. Encoded protein: CASSETPADGYTF.

The chain employs TRBV5-4 and TRBJ2-5, with D possibly being TRBD2 (6 bases). This CDR3 has 14 residues. The V gene lost 0 bases and the J gene lost 5 bases, with 11 bases spanning the gap. CDR1 is SGHNT and CDR2 is YYREEE in the germline V gene (reference sequence). DNA for the CDR3: TGTGCCAGCAGCTTGGGACTAGGGGAGGAGACCCAGTACTTC. Translated: CASSLGLGEETQYF. The whole variable domain, filled in from reference TRBV5-4 and TRBJ2-5, reads ETGVTQSPTHLIKTRGQQVTLRCSSQSGHNTVSWYQQALGQGPQFIFQYYREEENGRGNFPPRFSGLQFPNYSSELNVNALELDDSALYLCASSLGLGEETQYFGPGTRLLVL.

The chain is built from TRBV19 and TRBJ1-5; D might be TRBD1 (6 bases). V was cut by 5 bases and J by 0 bases, with 11 bases left in between. The CDR3 extends over 15 amino acids. CDR1 is LNHDA, CDR2 SQIVND, per germline (reference sequence). The CDR3 bases are TGTGCCAGTAGTTTTGGCAGGGGTAGCAATCAGCCCCAGCATTTT. Amino acid sequence: CASSFGRGSNQPQHF.

The chain is built from TRBV7-6 and TRBJ2-7, with TRBD1 matching over 9 bases. The V and J ends lost 7 bases and 3 bases, in that order; junction bases with no gene match: 7. Germline V lookup: CDR1 SGHVS, CDR2 FNYEAQ. The CDR3 is 14 amino acids. CDR3 nucleotides: TGTGCCAGCAATTCCGGGACAGGGAGCTACGAGCAGTACTTC. Its translation: CASNSGTGSYEQYF.

The gene calls are TRBV21-1 and TRBJ2-6; the table's D call TRBD1 went unverified against the DNA. TRBV21-1 is a known pseudogene. The length of the CDR3 is 19 residues. CDR3: CASSKDTGTGLSGANVLTF. DNA of the CDR3: TGTGCCAGCAGCAAGGATACTGGGACAGGACTCTCTGGGGCCAACGTCCTGACTTTC.

The chain combines TRBV6-5 with TRBJ1-4, with 7 nucleotides matching TRBD1. CDR1 is MNHEY and CDR2 is SVGAGI in the germline V gene. This CDR3 is built from 14 residues. Trimming cost V 6 bases and J 6 bases; bases outside gene matches: 7. CDR3 nucleotides: TGTGCCAGCAGGCCGGGACAGAGGGATGAAAAACTGTTTTTT. It codes for CASRPGQRDEKLFF.

The CDR3 spells CASRPAGGVNTEAFF. The CDR3 DNA reads as TGCGCCAGCAGACCGGCTGGGGGGGTGAACACTGAAGCTTTCTTT. This chain uses TRBV5-1 with TRBJ1-1; tentatively, D is TRBD1 (5 bases). CDR3 length: 15 residues. The V and J ends lost 5 bases and 0 bases respectively, with 14 bases between them. Germline loops: CDR1 SGHRS, CDR2 YFSETQ. The whole variable domain, remainder taken from reference TRBV5-1 and TRBJ1-1, is KAGVTQTPRYLIKTRGQQVTLSCSPISGHRSVSWYQQTPGQGLQFLFEYFSETQRNKGNFPGRFSGRQFSNSRSEMNVSTLELGDSALYLCASRPAGGVNTEAFFGQGTRLTVV.

The chain carries TRBV6-6 and TRBJ2-1, with D tentatively TRBD1 (5 bases). This CDR3 region has 14 residues. Deletions cut 2 bases from V and 7 bases from J, with 12 bases between. Germline V gives CDR1 MNHNY, CDR2 SVGAGI (reference sequence). The DNA of the CDR3 is TGTGCCAGCAGTTACACTCAGGGTGGGAATGAGCAGTTCTTC. Amino acids: CASSYTQGGNEQFF.